This TCR beta chain came from a study of T cell responses to AZD1222 COVID-19 vaccine. Findings of the study overall: Vaccine-associated CD4 TCRs ranged over spike, dominating at 160-218 and 743-854.

As concerns this clone: The antigen is not known.

CDR1 and CDR2 (germline): KGHSH, LQKENI. The V gene end was trimmed by 0 bases and the J gene end by 7 bases; junction bases not matched to a gene: 8. This CDR3 is 16 amino acids long. Produced via immunoSEQ multiplex PCR; TCRdb's table is partial and in-frame only. The sample lists 110,000 or so clones; 82% were seen once. This TCR derives from an adult in good health. Sequencing was performed on peripheral blood, taken on day 0 of AZD1222 vaccination. The genes are TRBV18 and TRBJ2-5; 10 bases are a match to TRBD1. The CDR3 loop is CASSPPDRGRSRTQYF. Here the CDR3 DNA reads TGTGCCAGCTCACCACCAGACAGGGGGCGATCACGGACCCAGTACTTC. Full variable domain (rest looked up from reference TRBV18 and TRBJ2-5): NAGVMQNPRHLVRRRGQEARLRCSPMKGHSHVYWYRQLPEEGLKFMVYLQKENIIDESGMPKERFSAEFPKEGPSILRIQQVVRGDSAAYFCASSPPDRGRSRTQYFGPGTRLLVL.